The entry that follows covers one T cell receptor beta chain sequence. Its antigen is not identified. These data originate in a study of T-cell memory formation after mild COVID-19. On the study more broadly: Across donors, TCR clusters were largely donor specific. General study results and limits: Contracting CD4+ clones lay largely in CM and EM, with CD8+ ones residing in EMRA. Clones that contracted from day 15 to 85 had balanced CD4/CD8; later expanders were CD4+ biased.

Germline-derived CDR1 and CDR2 are SEHNR and FQNEAQ (reference sequence). This CDR3 spans 14 amino acids. V lost 3 bases to trimming and J lost 5 bases; unmatched junction nucleotides: 6. Barcoded TCR alpha and TCR beta cDNA libraries with UMIs came from 5'RACE using constant-segment primers. TCRdb analysed the 5' RACE reads with MiXCR anew, one entry per CDR3 protein. The data show hundreds of thousands of distinct CDR3 sequences, less than 25% seen once. This receptor was identified in an adult woman who had mild COVID-19 (a few samples of this study predate the infection). Cell type and time point are not known. Sequencing used PBMCs or a T cell subset sorted from them (not recorded which). The genes are TRBV7-9 and TRBJ2-5, with 7 bases that match TRBD2. DNA for the CDR3: TGTGCCAGCAGCTTTGGCGGGAGCGTGGAGACCCAGTACTTC. The encoded protein is CASSFGGSVETQYF.